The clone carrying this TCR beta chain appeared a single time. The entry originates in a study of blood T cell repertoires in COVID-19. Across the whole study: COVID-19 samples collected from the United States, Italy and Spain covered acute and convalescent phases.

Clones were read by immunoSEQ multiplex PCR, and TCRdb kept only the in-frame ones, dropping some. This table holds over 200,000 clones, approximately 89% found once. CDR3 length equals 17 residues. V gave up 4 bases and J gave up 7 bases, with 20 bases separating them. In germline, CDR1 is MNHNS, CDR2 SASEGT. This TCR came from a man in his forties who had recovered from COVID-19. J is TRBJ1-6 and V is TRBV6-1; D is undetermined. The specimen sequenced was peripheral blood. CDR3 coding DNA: TGTGCCAGCAGTGGTGAACCAGGTACTCCTCTGAATTCACCCCTCCACTTT. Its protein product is CASSGEPGTPLNSPLHF.